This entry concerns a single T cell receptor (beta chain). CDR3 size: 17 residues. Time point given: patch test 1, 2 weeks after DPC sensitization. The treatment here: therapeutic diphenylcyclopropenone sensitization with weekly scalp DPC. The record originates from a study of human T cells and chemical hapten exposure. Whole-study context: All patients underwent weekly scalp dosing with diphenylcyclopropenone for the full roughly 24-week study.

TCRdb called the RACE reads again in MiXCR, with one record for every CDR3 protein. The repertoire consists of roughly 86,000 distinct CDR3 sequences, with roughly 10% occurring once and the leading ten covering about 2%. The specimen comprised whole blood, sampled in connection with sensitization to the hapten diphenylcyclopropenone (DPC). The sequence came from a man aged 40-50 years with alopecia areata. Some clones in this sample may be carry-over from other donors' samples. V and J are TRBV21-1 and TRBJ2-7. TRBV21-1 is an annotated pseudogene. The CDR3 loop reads CASSKVNSLKRFSEQYV. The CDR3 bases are TGTGCCAGCAGCAAAGTTAACAGTTTAAAGAGATTTTCAGAGCAGTACGTC.